This T cell receptor (beta chain) stems from a study of shared clonotypes between healthy human individuals. Study conclusions and caveats: Blood was the only sampled material, and tissue repertoires likely differ.

Naivety among CD8 cells was defined by CD45RO negativity and positive CCR7 selection, thereby excluding terminally differentiated effector memory CD45RA+ cells. In the case of this clone: No antigen is known for it.

Profiled with immunoSEQ multiplex PCR; TCRdb holds only in-frame clones, not every one. The data show around 2,100,000 clones, about 95% seen once. J gave up 0 bases and V 5 bases, and 7 bases lay outside the gene matches. This CDR3 comprises 15 residues. Germline V gene lookup returns CDR1 MNHEY and CDR2 SMNVEV (reference sequence). The specimen was naive CD8+ T cells sorted from blood. The J gene is TRBJ2-7, the V gene TRBV27, with 7 bases fitting TRBD2. The sequence came from a man aged 18 to 29 in good health. The chain's CDR3 is CASSREAGSSYEQYF. The CDR3 DNA is TGTGCCAGCAGTCGAGAAGCGGGGAGCTCCTACGAGCAGTACTTC.